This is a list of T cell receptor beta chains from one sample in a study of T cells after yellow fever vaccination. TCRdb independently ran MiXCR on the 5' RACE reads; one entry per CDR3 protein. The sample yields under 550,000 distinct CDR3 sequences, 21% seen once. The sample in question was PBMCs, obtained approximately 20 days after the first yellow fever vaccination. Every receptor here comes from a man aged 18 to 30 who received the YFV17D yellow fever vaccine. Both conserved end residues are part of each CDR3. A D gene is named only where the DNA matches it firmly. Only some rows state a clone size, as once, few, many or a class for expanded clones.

cdr3_nt: TGCGCCAGCAGCTTGGTTGCGGGGGCCCCGAGAGGGGAGCTGTTTTTT
cdr3_aa: CASSLVAGAPRGELFF
j_call: TRBJ2-2
d_call: -
clone_size: -
v_call: TRBV5-1

cdr3_nt: TGCGCCAGCAAGGGGCTCACCTCCTACGAGCAGTACTTC
cdr3_aa: CASKGLTSYEQYF
j_call: TRBJ2-7
d_call: -
clone_size: -
v_call: TRBV10-2

cdr3_nt: TGCAGCGTTGAAGGAGGACCTGTGGATACGCAGTATTTT
cdr3_aa: CSVEGGPVDTQYF
j_call: TRBJ2-3
d_call: -
clone_size: few
v_call: TRBV29-1

cdr3_nt: TGCAGCGTTAACAGGGGGCACCAAGAGACCCAGTACTTC
cdr3_aa: CSVNRGHQETQYF
j_call: TRBJ2-5
d_call: TRBD1
clone_size: many
v_call: TRBV29-1

cdr3_nt: TGTGTCACGGGTAGGGGCTACTCCTACAATGAGCAGTTCTTC
cdr3_aa: CVTGRGYSYNEQFF
j_call: TRBJ2-1
d_call: -
clone_size: -
v_call: TRBV6-1

cdr3_nt: TGTGCCAGTAGTCAGACAGTTTGGAGCTCTGGAAACACCATATATTTT
cdr3_aa: CASSQTVWSSGNTIYF
j_call: TRBJ1-3
d_call: -
clone_size: few
v_call: TRBV19

cdr3_nt: TGTGCCAGCAGCCGTCGCGGGGGGGATAACCATGAGCAGTTCTTC
cdr3_aa: CASSRRGGDNHEQFF
j_call: TRBJ2-1
d_call: TRBD2
clone_size: -
v_call: TRBV12-3/TRBV12-4

cdr3_nt: TGTGCCAGCGCCGGGGGAGGTAGCAATCAGCCCCAGCATTTT
cdr3_aa: CASAGGGSNQPQHF
j_call: TRBJ1-5
d_call: -
clone_size: few
v_call: TRBV6-1

cdr3_nt: TGTGCCTGGAGACTAGCCTACGAGCAGTACTTC
cdr3_aa: CAWRLAYEQYF
j_call: TRBJ2-7
d_call: -
clone_size: -
v_call: TRBV30

cdr3_nt: TGCGCCAGTTTTTCTAGCGGGGGGCCAAGGAATGAGCAGTTCTTC
cdr3_aa: CASFSSGGPRNEQFF
j_call: TRBJ2-1
d_call: TRBD2
clone_size: -
v_call: TRBV10-2

cdr3_nt: TGTGCCAGCAGCCAAGTCCGGGAGTACGAGCAGTACTTC
cdr3_aa: CASSQVREYEQYF
j_call: TRBJ2-7
d_call: -
clone_size: few
v_call: TRBV3-1

cdr3_nt: TGCGCCAGCAGCTTGGTGCCGGCCGGTAACTACGAGCAGTACTTC
cdr3_aa: CASSLVPAGNYEQYF
j_call: TRBJ2-7
d_call: -
clone_size: -
v_call: TRBV5-1

cdr3_nt: TGTGCCAGCAGGGTGACGACAGCTAGCAATCAGCCCCAGCATTTT
cdr3_aa: CASRVTTASNQPQHF
j_call: TRBJ1-5
d_call: -
clone_size: few
v_call: TRBV12-3/TRBV12-4

cdr3_nt: TGTGCCACCAGTGATTCGGGGAACACTGAAGCTTTCTTT
cdr3_aa: CATSDSGNTEAFF
j_call: TRBJ1-1
d_call: -
clone_size: few
v_call: TRBV24-1

cdr3_nt: TGTGCCAGCAAGAGACGGAGCTCTGGAAACACCATATATTTT
cdr3_aa: CASKRRSSGNTIYF
j_call: TRBJ1-3
d_call: -
clone_size: -
v_call: TRBV12-3/TRBV12-4

cdr3_nt: TGCGCCAGCAGCCAAGACAGCTCTGGAGACACCATATATTTT
cdr3_aa: CASSQDSSGDTIYF
j_call: TRBJ1-3
d_call: -
clone_size: -
v_call: TRBV5-1

cdr3_nt: TGCGCCAGCAGCCAAGAAATGCGGGGGGTTCACACCGGGGAGCTGTTTTTT
cdr3_aa: CASSQEMRGVHTGELFF
j_call: TRBJ2-2
d_call: TRBD2
clone_size: few
v_call: TRBV4-3

cdr3_nt: TGTGCCAGCAGCCAAGAATGGGGGACTAGCGGGGTTGAAGAGACCCAGTACTTC
cdr3_aa: CASSQEWGTSGVEETQYF
j_call: TRBJ2-5
d_call: TRBD2
clone_size: few
v_call: TRBV4-2

cdr3_nt: TGTGCCAGCAGCTCCACCAGTTTAGGGGAGCAGTACTTC
cdr3_aa: CASSSTSLGEQYF
j_call: TRBJ2-7
d_call: -
clone_size: -
v_call: TRBV5-4

cdr3_nt: TGCGCCAGCAGCCAAGGACCCCTAGCGACGGGCTACAATGAGCAGTTCTTC
cdr3_aa: CASSQGPLATGYNEQFF
j_call: TRBJ2-1
d_call: -
clone_size: few
v_call: TRBV4-3

cdr3_nt: TGCGCCAGCAGCTTGGGCTCTGTGGTGACAGATACGCAGTATTTT
cdr3_aa: CASSLGSVVTDTQYF
j_call: TRBJ2-3
d_call: -
clone_size: -
v_call: TRBV5-1

cdr3_nt: TGTGCCAGTAGTCTTCTTGGGGCTGACGCCTACGAGCAGTACTTC
cdr3_aa: CASSLLGADAYEQYF
j_call: TRBJ2-7
d_call: -
clone_size: few
v_call: TRBV19

cdr3_nt: TGCGCCAGCAGCCAACGGGCTATCGATTCACCCCTCCACTTT
cdr3_aa: CASSQRAIDSPLHF
j_call: TRBJ1-6
d_call: -
clone_size: -
v_call: TRBV4-1

cdr3_nt: TGTGCCAGCAGCAGGGGACTAGGAAGCACAGATACGCAGTATTTT
cdr3_aa: CASSRGLGSTDTQYF
j_call: TRBJ2-3
d_call: TRBD2
clone_size: few
v_call: TRBV7-9

cdr3_nt: TGCAGTGCTAGGTGGGGGGGCGCCTATGGCTACACCTTC
cdr3_aa: CSARWGGAYGYTF
j_call: TRBJ1-2
d_call: -
clone_size: -
v_call: TRBV20-1

cdr3_nt: TGTGCCAGCAGCCCGGGGCATAAATCTGGGCAGCCCCAGCATTTT
cdr3_aa: CASSPGHKSGQPQHF
j_call: TRBJ1-5
d_call: -
clone_size: -
v_call: TRBV7-4

cdr3_nt: TGTGCCACCCAGCGGATGTGGTACGAGCAGTACTTC
cdr3_aa: CATQRMWYEQYF
j_call: TRBJ2-7
d_call: -
clone_size: few
v_call: TRBV24-1

cdr3_nt: TGTGCCAGCAGCTTAGCTGGGGGTTCGATCACAGATACGCAGTATTTT
cdr3_aa: CASSLAGGSITDTQYF
j_call: TRBJ2-3
d_call: -
clone_size: few
v_call: TRBV11-2

cdr3_nt: TGTGCCAGCAGCCAAGACCCAGGGGGAGCTGAAGCTTTCTTT
cdr3_aa: CASSQDPGGAEAFF
j_call: TRBJ1-1
d_call: TRBD1
clone_size: few
v_call: TRBV14

cdr3_nt: TGTGCCAGCACCCCGTGGACTAGCGGGGGTAACACAGATACGCAGTATTTT
cdr3_aa: CASTPWTSGGNTDTQYF
j_call: TRBJ2-3
d_call: TRBD2
clone_size: -
v_call: TRBV28

cdr3_nt: TGCGCCAGCAGCTTGGACGGGGGATTAAACATTCAGTACTTC
cdr3_aa: CASSLDGGLNIQYF
j_call: TRBJ2-4
d_call: -
clone_size: many
v_call: TRBV5-1

cdr3_nt: TGCGCCAGCAGCCAAGATCACAGCGGGGGGGTTTACGAGCAGTACTTC
cdr3_aa: CASSQDHSGGVYEQYF
j_call: TRBJ2-7
d_call: TRBD2
clone_size: few
v_call: TRBV4-3

cdr3_nt: TGTGCCAGCAGTGGGCAACTCGGAGGCGGGGAGCTGTTTTTT
cdr3_aa: CASSGQLGGGELFF
j_call: TRBJ2-2
d_call: -
clone_size: few
v_call: TRBV12-3/TRBV12-4

cdr3_nt: TGCGCCAGCAGCCAAGATTCCAGCACAGATACGCAGTATTTT
cdr3_aa: CASSQDSSTDTQYF
j_call: TRBJ2-3
d_call: -
clone_size: -
v_call: TRBV4-3

cdr3_nt: TGCGCCAGCAGCTTTGGGCCGGGGGGCTATCAGCCAGATACGCAGTATTTT
cdr3_aa: CASSFGPGGYQPDTQYF
j_call: TRBJ2-3
d_call: -
clone_size: -
v_call: TRBV5-1

cdr3_nt: TGTGCCAGCAGCCCGTTACTAGCGGGGGTATATGAGCAGTTCTTC
cdr3_aa: CASSPLLAGVYEQFF
j_call: TRBJ2-1
d_call: TRBD2
clone_size: -
v_call: TRBV7-8

cdr3_nt: TGTGCCAGCAGGGGGATCTGGGACAGGTTTTACTTC
cdr3_aa: CASRGIWDRFYF
j_call: TRBJ2-7
d_call: TRBD1
clone_size: few
v_call: TRBV7-8

cdr3_nt: TGTGCCAGCAGTGCGGGGACCGGGTACGAGCAGTACTTC
cdr3_aa: CASSAGTGYEQYF
j_call: TRBJ2-7
d_call: -
clone_size: few
v_call: TRBV2

cdr3_nt: TGCGCCAGCAGCCCGCGTATGGCAGAGACCCAGTACTTC
cdr3_aa: CASSPRMAETQYF
j_call: TRBJ2-5
d_call: -
clone_size: few
v_call: TRBV5-1

cdr3_nt: TGCAGTGCTAGAGTAGACTGGGCCTCCGGGGAGGGTACGCAGTATTTT
cdr3_aa: CSARVDWASGEGTQYF
j_call: TRBJ2-3
d_call: TRBD2
clone_size: -
v_call: TRBV20-1

cdr3_nt: TGCAGTGCTTGGCAGGGAGGTAATGGCTACACCTTC
cdr3_aa: CSAWQGGNGYTF
j_call: TRBJ1-2
d_call: -
clone_size: few
v_call: TRBV20-1

cdr3_nt: TGCGCCAGCAGCTTGCGCCCGGGGACCACTGAAGCTTTCTTT
cdr3_aa: CASSLRPGTTEAFF
j_call: TRBJ1-1
d_call: -
clone_size: few
v_call: TRBV5-1

cdr3_nt: TGCGCCAGCAGCTTCTACGCGATCGGATCGGCTTTCTTT
cdr3_aa: CASSFYAIGSAFF
j_call: TRBJ1-1
d_call: -
clone_size: few
v_call: TRBV5-1

cdr3_nt: TGTGCCAGCAGTTCCTATAGCGGGGGGGTGCAGACCCAGTACTTC
cdr3_aa: CASSSYSGGVQTQYF
j_call: TRBJ2-5
d_call: TRBD2
clone_size: -
v_call: TRBV27

cdr3_nt: TGTGCCAGCAGTTACTCAGGGGGGACAGATACGCAGTATTTT
cdr3_aa: CASSYSGGTDTQYF
j_call: TRBJ2-3
d_call: -
clone_size: few
v_call: TRBV6-5

cdr3_nt: TGCAGCAGCTCGGACGTCGGGACGCAGTATTTT
cdr3_aa: CSSSDVGTQYF
j_call: TRBJ2-3
d_call: -
clone_size: few
v_call: TRBV29-1

cdr3_nt: TGTGCCAGCAGCCCCAAGCGGGGGGGCACAGATACGCAGTATTTT
cdr3_aa: CASSPKRGGTDTQYF
j_call: TRBJ2-3
d_call: TRBD2
clone_size: many
v_call: TRBV3-1

cdr3_nt: TGCACCTCGGACTTCCAGGTGGATGGCTACACCTTC
cdr3_aa: CTSDFQVDGYTF
j_call: TRBJ1-2
d_call: -
clone_size: -
v_call: TRBV20-1

cdr3_nt: TGTGCCACCAGTGGTCAGGGCCATGAGCAGTTCTTC
cdr3_aa: CATSGQGHEQFF
j_call: TRBJ2-1
d_call: -
clone_size: few
v_call: TRBV24-1

cdr3_nt: TGTGCCAGCAGTTTAACCAGGCTCAATCAGCCCCAGCATTTT
cdr3_aa: CASSLTRLNQPQHF
j_call: TRBJ1-5
d_call: -
clone_size: few
v_call: TRBV27

cdr3_nt: TGTGCCAGCAGCCCAAATCGACAGGCGAGCGGGGAGACCCAGTACTTC
cdr3_aa: CASSPNRQASGETQYF
j_call: TRBJ2-5
d_call: -
clone_size: -
v_call: TRBV11-1

cdr3_nt: TGTGCCAGCTCGGCTCGGGAAAGAGGGGAGCTGTTTTTT
cdr3_aa: CASSARERGELFF
j_call: TRBJ2-2
d_call: -
clone_size: -
v_call: TRBV6-1

cdr3_nt: TGTGCCAGCAGTTTACAGGGGGCTGGGGCCAACGTCCTGACTTTC
cdr3_aa: CASSLQGAGANVLTF
j_call: TRBJ2-6
d_call: TRBD1
clone_size: -
v_call: TRBV6-5